Listed below are T cell receptor beta chains from one sample, sequenced in a study of Graves' ophthalmopathy and Graves' hyperthyroidism. Each CDR3 protein gets one entry after TCRdb re-called the multiplex PCR reads with MiXCR. The table lists around 600,000 distinct CDR3 sequences, 35% to 45% of them singletons. The sample comprised peripheral blood. The source of these receptors is an adult man with Graves' ophthalmopathy. Each CDR3 is given with its conserved first and last residue. Each record gives: clone size, J gene, V gene, D gene, CDR3 DNA, CDR3 protein. A D gene is named only where the DNA matches it firmly. Only some rows state a clone size, as once, few, many or a class for expanded clones.

>many|TRBJ1-2|TRBV7-2|TRBD1
TGTGCCAGCAGCTTTATGACAGGGCCCTATGGCTACACCTTC
CASSFMTGPYGYTF
>many|TRBJ1-1|TRBV12-3/TRBV12-4|TRBD1
TGTGCCAGCAGTCCGGGACAGGGAATGGACACTGAAGCTTTCTTT
CASSPGQGMDTEAFF
>.|TRBJ1-1|TRBV27|TRBD1
TGTGCCAGCAGTTTGACAGGGACTAGCACTGAAGCTTTCTTT
CASSLTGTSTEAFF
>.|TRBJ2-6|TRBV19|.
TGTGCCAGTAGTGCAGGGGACTGGGGTTTCTCTGGGGCCAACGTCCTGACTTTC
CASSAGDWGFSGANVLTF
>.|TRBJ2-7|TRBV15|.
TGTGCCACCAGCAGAGTCCGAGGGGGGGCCTTCGGAGACGAGCAGTACTTC
CATSRVRGGAFGDEQYF
>many|TRBJ1-6|TRBV7-2|.
TGTGCCAGCAGCTTAGGGAGTAGGGGTGATAATTCACCCCTCCACTTT
CASSLGSRGDNSPLHF
>.|TRBJ1-6|TRBV25-1|.
TGTGCCAGCAGTGCTAGACTCCGGGTGGATTCACCCCTCCACTTT
CASSARLRVDSPLHF
>many|TRBJ2-5|TRBV7-2|.
TGTGCCAGCAGCTTAGTGGCTGGCAGGGGAGAGACCCAGTACTTC
CASSLVAGRGETQYF
>.|TRBJ1-5|TRBV2|.
TGTGCCAGCGGTTGGTCTCAGCAAGGCAATCAGTCCCAGCATTTT
CASGWSQQGNQSQHF
>.|TRBJ2-3|TRBV25-1|.
TGTGCCAGCAGCCCAGATGGCTCAAATACGCAGTATTTT
CASSPDGSNTQYF
>few|TRBJ2-7|TRBV10-3|TRBD2
TGTGCCAGCAGTGACTGGACTAGCGCAGGGGGGCAGTACTTC
CASSDWTSAGGQYF
>many|TRBJ2-7|TRBV12-3/TRBV12-4|.
TGTGCCAGCAGTTCGAGGGCCTACGAGCAGTACTTC
CASSSRAYEQYF
>.|TRBJ1-2|TRBV7-9|TRBD1
TGTGCCAGCAGGCCGGGACAGGGTGGACGCGATGGCTACACCTTC
CASRPGQGGRDGYTF
>.|TRBJ2-5|TRBV29-1|TRBD2
TGCAGCGTTTACACTAGCGGTGGGGAGGAGACCCAGTACTTC
CSVYTSGGEETQYF